This is a list of T cell receptor beta chains from one sample in a study of blood T cells in healthy people across ages. TCRdb reanalysed the 5' RACE reads using MiXCR and keeps one entry per CDR3 protein. The repertoire holds around 650,000 distinct CDR3 sequences, 32% seen once, with about 16% in the top ten. The specimen sequenced was blood. These receptors came from a woman over 75 in good health. Both conserved end residues are part of each CDR3. D genes are given only for firm matches. Where a row states a size, it is once, few, many or the class of an expanded clone; other rows omit it.

V	size	J	D	CDR3	DNA
TRBV5-1	few	TRBJ2-7	.	CASSLDGNYEQYF	TGCGCCAGCAGCCTCGACGGGAACTACGAGCAGTACTTC
TRBV6-6	many	TRBJ2-7	.	CASRFDFSYEQYF	TGTGCCAGCAGATTCGACTTCTCCTACGAGCAGTACTTC
TRBV18	few	TRBJ1-2	.	CASSPFPAYGYTF	TGTGCCAGCTCACCATTTCCAGCCTATGGCTACACCTTC
TRBV29-1	few	TRBJ1-2	.	CSVSTGGYTF	TGCAGCGTCAGCACAGGAGGCTACACCTTC
TRBV7-9	many	TRBJ2-7	.	CASSLPYPGYEQYF	TGTGCCAGCAGCTTGCCCTACCCTGGGTACGAGCAGTACTTC
TRBV4-3	.	TRBJ2-3	.	CASSQSPGLLSTDTQYF	TGCGCCAGCAGCCAGAGCCCGGGACTTCTCAGCACAGATACGCAGTATTTT
TRBV7-9	few	TRBJ1-1	.	CASSRPLLGRSNTEAFF	TGTGCCAGCAGCCGACCACTCCTTGGGAGAAGTAACACTGAAGCTTTCTTT
TRBV10-3	.	TRBJ2-1	.	CATHRAATYEQFF	TGTGCCACCCATCGCGCAGCGACCTACGAGCAGTTCTTC
TRBV12-3/TRBV12-4	.	TRBJ1-2	.	CASTTAGGTGYTF	TGTGCCAGCACCACCGCCGGGGGAACTGGCTACACCTTC
TRBV28	.	TRBJ1-6	.	CASSPPVNSPLHF	TGTGCCAGCAGTCCTCCCGTCAATTCACCCCTCCACTTT
TRBV10-3	.	TRBJ2-5	TRBD2	CTISESGTTETQYF	TGTACCATCAGTGAAAGCGGGACTACCGAGACCCAGTACTTC
TRBV5-1	many	TRBJ2-5	TRBD1	CASSWTGGPSGETQYF	TGCGCCAGCAGCTGGACAGGGGGCCCTTCGGGCGAGACCCAGTACTTC
TRBV12-3/TRBV12-4	many	TRBJ2-4	.	CASSLGTENIQYF	TGTGCCAGCAGTTTAGGGACAGAAAACATTCAGTACTTC
TRBV20-1	many	TRBJ2-6	.	CSAEDPQSSGANVLTF	TGCAGTGCGGAAGACCCACAGAGCTCTGGGGCCAACGTCCTGACTTTC
TRBV28	many	TRBJ2-7	TRBD1	CASSPDRGQKDEQYF	TGTGCCAGCAGCCCCGACAGGGGGCAGAAGGACGAGCAGTACTTC
TRBV18	once	TRBJ2-1	.	CASSRGTSTYEQFF	TGTGCCAGCTCAAGGGGTACAAGTACCTACGAGCAGTTCTTC
TRBV7-2	.	TRBJ2-2	.	CASSLVRELFF	TGTGCCAGCAGCTTAGTACGGGAGCTGTTTTTT
TRBV4-1	.	TRBJ2-1	.	CASSQGGREQFF	TGCGCCAGCAGCCAGGGGGGACGAGAGCAGTTCTTC
TRBV12-3/TRBV12-4	many	TRBJ2-3	.	CASSLGDFSTDTQYF	TGTGCCAGCAGCTTAGGGGATTTTTCCACAGATACGCAGTATTTT
TRBV9	many	TRBJ2-3	TRBD1	CASSANGQGVDTQYF	TGTGCCAGCAGCGCTAATGGACAGGGCGTAGATACGCAGTATTTT
TRBV28	.	TRBJ1-5	.	CASSYPMSAQPQHF	TGTGCCAGCAGCTACCCGATGAGCGCACAGCCCCAGCATTTT
TRBV7-2	many	TRBJ2-1	.	CASSFRGRPNEQFF	TGTGCCAGCAGCTTTCGGGGGCGGCCTAATGAGCAGTTCTTC
TRBV7-2	many	TRBJ2-3	TRBD2	CASSSAGVVTDTQYF	TGTGCCAGCAGCTCTGCGGGGGTCGTCACAGATACGCAGTATTTT
TRBV7-2	.	TRBJ1-4	.	CASSLASDPLFF	TGTGCCAGCAGCTTAGCTTCTGATCCTTTGTTTTTT
TRBV5-6	.	TRBJ2-1	.	CASSLVDPLGEQFF	TGTGCCAGCAGCTTGGTTGACCCTCTAGGTGAGCAGTTCTTC
TRBV2	many	TRBJ2-5	TRBD2	CASSDRGGAYQETQYF	TGTGCCAGCAGTGATCGGGGAGGGGCGTACCAAGAGACCCAGTACTTC
TRBV5-1	once	TRBJ2-1	TRBD2	CASSPGLAGTFSDEQFF	TGCGCCAGCAGCCCTGGACTAGCGGGGACTTTTAGCGATGAGCAGTTCTTC
TRBV3-1	.	TRBJ2-3	.	CASSQDKRVGPSTDTQYF	TGTGCCAGCAGCCAAGATAAACGTGTGGGACCAAGCACAGATACGCAGTATTTT
TRBV24-1	.	TRBJ2-2	.	CATSRRHSTGELFF	TGTGCCACCAGCAGGAGACACTCAACCGGGGAGCTGTTTTTT
TRBV6-1	many	TRBJ2-7	.	CASNWERGEQYF	TGTGCCAGCAACTGGGAGCGAGGCGAGCAGTACTTC
TRBV7-9	.	TRBJ2-7	.	CASSPPFSRPYEQYF	TGTGCCAGCAGCCCCCCTTTTAGCAGACCATACGAGCAGTACTTC
TRBV2	many	TRBJ2-6	TRBD1	CASRTGFSGANVLTF	TGTGCCAGCAGGACAGGGTTCTCTGGGGCCAACGTCCTGACTTTC
TRBV20-1	few	TRBJ1-5	.	CSAREVASNQPQHF	TGCAGTGCTAGAGAAGTTGCCAGCAATCAGCCCCAGCATTTT
TRBV15	.	TRBJ2-5	.	CVTSTRTTIFHEQYF	TGTGTCACCAGCACCAGGACAACTATATTCCATGAGCAGTACTTC
TRBV20-1	many	TRBJ2-7	TRBD2	CSARVDSGGFRSYEQYF	TGCAGTGCTAGAGTTGATAGCGGGGGATTCCGCTCCTACGAGCAGTACTTC
TRBV5-6	few	TRBJ2-1	.	CASNPTFGEQFF	TGTGCCAGCAACCCAACTTTCGGTGAGCAGTTCTTC
TRBV6-6	few	TRBJ2-7	TRBD1	CASSYPTGQGGYEQYF	TGTGCCAGCAGTTACCCTACTGGACAGGGGGGATACGAGCAGTACTTC
TRBV7-9	few	TRBJ2-2	.	CASSLHGELFF	TGTGCCAGCAGCTTACACGGGGAGCTGTTTTTT
TRBV12-3/TRBV12-4	many	TRBJ1-2	.	CASRVGQGYGYTF	TGTGCCAGCAGGGTGGGCCAGGGCTATGGCTACACCTTC
TRBV30	.	TRBJ1-2	.	CAWSVPLREGYTF	TGTGCCTGGAGTGTACCGTTGAGGGAGGGCTACACCTTC
TRBV6-6	many	TRBJ2-7	.	CASSLLLGAEQYF	TGTGCCAGCAGTCTACTCCTAGGGGCCGAGCAGTACTTC
TRBV14	.	TRBJ1-2	TRBD1	CASSQGVAGGARNYGYTF	TGTGCCAGCAGCCAAGGAGTCGCAGGGGGCGCGCGGAACTATGGCTACACCTTC
TRBV19	few	TRBJ2-5	.	CASSIAAVQETQYF	TGTGCCAGTAGTATAGCTGCGGTCCAAGAGACCCAGTACTTC
TRBV20-1	many	TRBJ2-3	TRBD2	CSASIPSGATDTQYF	TGCAGTGCTAGTATCCCTAGCGGGGCCACAGATACGCAGTATTTT
TRBV7-2	many	TRBJ2-3	.	CASSLEPGRATDTQYF	TGTGCCAGCAGCTTAGAGCCCGGGCGGGCAACAGATACGCAGTATTTT
TRBV9	few	TRBJ1-1	.	CASSAQTVSNTEAFF	TGTGCCAGCAGCGCCCAGACAGTTTCGAACACTGAAGCTTTCTTT
TRBV7-2	.	TRBJ2-3	TRBD2	CASSVGASGSDTQYF	TGTGCCAGCAGCGTCGGGGCTAGCGGGAGTGATACGCAGTATTTT
TRBV7-2	many	TRBJ2-1	TRBD1	CASSPSGQGANEQFF	TGTGCCAGCAGTCCTTCCGGGCAGGGGGCTAATGAGCAGTTCTTC
TRBV20-1	many	TRBJ2-7	TRBD2	CSVRTSGTYEQYF	TGCAGTGTCCGGACTAGCGGGACCTACGAGCAGTACTTC
TRBV5-6	many	TRBJ2-5	TRBD1	CASSFGTGGSETQYF	TGTGCCAGCAGCTTCGGGACAGGGGGCAGTGAGACCCAGTACTTC
TRBV20-1	many	TRBJ2-1	.	CSAEDTISSYNEQFF	TGCAGTGCGGAGGACACGATCAGCTCCTACAATGAGCAGTTCTTC
TRBV24-1	many	TRBJ2-5	.	CATSKGGQETQYF	TGTGCCACCAGTAAGGGTGGCCAAGAGACCCAGTACTTC
TRBV28	many	TRBJ2-7	TRBD1	CASWDSREQYF	TGTGCCAGTTGGGACAGCCGCGAGCAGTACTTC
TRBV20-1	many	TRBJ1-5	TRBD1	CSALPGTGDNQPQHF	TGCAGTGCTTTGCCGGGGACAGGGGATAATCAGCCCCAGCATTTT